Below, one T cell receptor (beta chain) is given with its context. The data were taken from a study of blood T cell repertoires in COVID-19. The wider study: The analysed material was cDNA or gDNA that came from T cells, B-cell-depleted T cells, or PBMCs.

With V trimmed by 4 bases and J by 5 bases, 8 bases remained unmatched. Per germline, CDR1 SGHKS and CDR2 YYEKEE (reference sequence). The CDR3 sequence is 16 residues long. Per the original methods: Estimation of nucleated cell counts was performed using reference gene primer amplification. The table came from immunoSEQ multiplex PCR; TCRdb's copy has only in-frame clones and leaves some out. Clone size and V and J calls were adopted from that table, with D and trimming inferred from the DNA. Among around 100,000 clones listed, 85% to 90% were seen once. The sequence was obtained from a human donor in a cohort sampled during active COVID-19. Sequencing used peripheral blood. The J gene is TRBJ2-1, the V gene TRBV5-5; TRBD2 matches at 11 bases. The CDR3 here is CASSPAPGLADNEQFF. The CDR3 DNA is TGTGCCAGCAGCCCAGCCCCGGGACTAGCGGACAATGAGCAGTTCTTC.